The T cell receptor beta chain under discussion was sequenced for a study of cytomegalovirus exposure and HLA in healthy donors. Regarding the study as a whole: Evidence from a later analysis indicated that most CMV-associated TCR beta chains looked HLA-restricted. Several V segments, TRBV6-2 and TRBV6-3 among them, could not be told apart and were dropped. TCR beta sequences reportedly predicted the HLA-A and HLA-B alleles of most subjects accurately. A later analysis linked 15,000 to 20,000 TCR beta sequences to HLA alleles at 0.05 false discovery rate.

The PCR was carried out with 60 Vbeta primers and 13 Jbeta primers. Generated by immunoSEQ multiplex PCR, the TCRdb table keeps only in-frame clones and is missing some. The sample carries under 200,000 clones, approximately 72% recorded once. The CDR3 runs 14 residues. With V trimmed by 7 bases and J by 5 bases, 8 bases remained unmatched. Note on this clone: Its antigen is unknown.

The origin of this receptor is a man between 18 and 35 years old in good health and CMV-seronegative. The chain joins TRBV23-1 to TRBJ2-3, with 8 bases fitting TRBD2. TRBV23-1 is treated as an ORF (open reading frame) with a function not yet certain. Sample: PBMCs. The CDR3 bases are TGCGCCAGCACTAGAGCGGGAGTAGGAGATACGCAGTATTTT. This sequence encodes CASTRAGVGDTQYF.